This T cell receptor beta chain was identified during a study of cytomegalovirus exposure and HLA in healthy donors. Germline V lookup: CDR1 SGHAT, CDR2 FQNNGV. The CDR3 consists of 17 residues. V shed 3 bases and J 5 bases; nucleotides not matched to a gene: 12. PCR amplification relied on 60 Vbeta primers (plus 13 Jbeta primers). The data were produced by immunoSEQ multiplex PCR, yet TCRdb's version contains in-frame clones alone and is incomplete. The sample consists of over 150,000 clones, more than 75% of them appearing once. The chain is built from TRBV11-2 and TRBJ2-3; 9 nucleotides agree with TRBD2. The source of this sequence is a woman aged 45-65 years in good health and CMV-seropositive. Sequenced input: PBMCs. CDR3 in amino acids: CASSFWQRGGARDTQYF. For the CDR3, the DNA is TGTGCCAGCAGCTTCTGGCAGCGCGGGGGGGCCAGAGATACGCAGTATTTT.